This section outlines one TCR beta chain sequence together with its context. The sample originates from a study of blood T cell repertoires in COVID-19. The CDR3 sequence is 15 residues long. Germline V gene data show CDR1 as KGHDR and CDR2 as SFDVKD. V lost 4 bases and J lost 6; bases outside the gene matches: 6. Sequencing was performed with immunoSEQ multiplex PCR; in TCRdb, only in-frame clones are kept and a portion is missing. The sample has over 150,000 clones; 75% to 90% are singletons. Sample: peripheral blood. The V gene is TRBV24-1, the J gene TRBJ2-1, with 9 bases lining up with TRBD1. This receptor was identified in a woman in her fifties or sixties with acute or convalescent COVID-19. DNA for the CDR3: TGTGCCACCAGTGACCGACAGGGGGGGCTCAATGAGCAGTTCTTC. Translated, it gives CATSDRQGGLNEQFF.